The T cell receptor beta chain described here comes from a study of PD-L1 blockade in urothelial cancer (dated by TCRdb to the late 2010s). Regarding the complete study: All patients started therapy around 2014 and received atezolizumab 1,200 mg intravenously every 3 weeks. Durable clinical benefit was achieved by nine patients and was not achieved by 20 patients. Durable clinical benefit was defined as a progression-free survival longer than 6 months, and TCR features were additionally tested against progression-free survival and overall survival. About 90% of the roughly 30 patients were males with bladder-origin urothelial cancer, and about 65% of the 29 reported a prior smoking history. Pretreatment tumor samples and matched peripheral blood, collected serially before and after atezolizumab treatment, underwent TCR sequencing. In the same patients, whole exome sequencing and RNA sequencing of pretreatment tumors were performed in addition to TCR sequencing. Twenty-nine patients had pretreatment blood TCR-seq, 24 had at least one posttreatment blood collection, and 24 had tumor TCR-seq. An exploratory multi-omic analysis was conducted of the somatic, immune and clinical correlates of response to PD-L1 blockade with atezolizumab in urothelial cancer. A median of about 140,000 T cells and 80,000 or so unique TCRs was obtained from blood samples, and a median clonality of around 0.08 was observed. An ECOG performance status of 0 or 1 was recorded for the patients, and 0 to 3 prior chemotherapy regimens had been received by the patients. Blood samples were analyzed at two time points: 3 weeks after treatment start (second dose) and 6 weeks after treatment start. Broader findings and caveats from the paper: Small sample size (n ≈ 30) and many exploratory analyses mean the results are intended to be hypothesis-generating. Patients with durable benefit showed greater expansion of tumor-associated TCR clones in peripheral blood 3 weeks after starting treatment (n of about 20, p = 0.022). Improved progression-free and overall survival was found to be associated with pretreatment peripheral blood TCR clonality below the median.

Read against the paper, the sample's time point label means: pretreatment peripheral blood. A total of 25 to 30 patients with locally advanced or metastatic urothelial carcinoma, treated at Memorial Sloan Kettering on a trial protocol, made up the cohort. Peripheral blood mononuclear cells were collected pretreatment and during treatment, with between 1 and 8 total time points obtained per patient. The Qiagen DNeasy Blood extraction kit was used to purify genomic DNA from total PBMCs and tumor samples. PBMCs were collected pretreatment and during treatment and were isolated and stored as previously described. CDR1 and CDR2, per the germline V gene, are SGHDT and YYEEEE. The CDR3, cysteine through phenylalanine, is 15 amino acids long. CDR3 DNA is the only sequence kept; it has 45 bases, read in frame from the first base. V was cut back by 4 bases and J by 10 bases, leaving a gap of 18 bases between them.

To estimate absolute template abundance from read counts, synthetic TCR analog templates were spiked into each PCR. Using the immunoSEQ assay, TCRbeta CDR3 regions were amplified from genomic DNA with bias-controlled V and J gene primers. Sequencing of rearranged TCRbeta segments was performed at approximately 20X coverage. The paper's processing steps were these. Clustering was used to correct sequencing errors, and CDR3s were annotated against IMGT so that V, D and J genes could be assigned. Only productive TCRbeta rearrangements were used in downstream analyses, excluding out-of-frame or stop-codon sequences. Clonality was computed as one minus Shannon entropy normalized by the log of the number of unique productive sequences. Fisher's exact test with Benjamini-Hochberg correction, using a cutoff of adjusted p below 0.01, was how clones that differed between time points or between blood and tumor were identified. TCRdb mirrors the immuneACCESS table, restricted to in-frame sequences. Some clones are absent from its copies; in checked studies, under half trace to an unresolved V gene, and the reason for the others is unknown. D and trimming come from the DNA, and the V and J calls and clone size come from that table. The sample yields some 120,000 clones; 84% were counted once. 3.2% of the sample is held by the ten biggest clonotypes.

In this sample, this clone turned up once. It has no known antigen specificity. No clone much larger than this one lies a single base away; base qualities are absent. Here the chain combines TRBV5-6 and TRBJ1-6, with the D gene uncertain. The receptor's source is a man aged 45-65 years with urothelial cancer. The sequences come from PBMCs, collected around atezolizumab (anti-PD-L1) treatment. The CDR3 is CASSQNLGEGSPLHF. The nucleotides read TGTGCCAGCAGCCAGAACCTCGGGGAGGGATCACCCCTCCACTTT.